This paragraph covers one T cell receptor (beta chain) sequence. Sequencing used immunoSEQ multiplex PCR; TCRdb keeps in-frame clones, though not all of them. The data show roughly 260,000 clones, around four fifths seen once. Recruits, aged about 18 to 95 years, lived in 24 US areas. Assignment of participants to cohorts was predicated upon participant-reported clinical history. This specimen belongs to a study of blood T cell repertoires in COVID-19. Germline CDR1 is SGHVS and CDR2 is FQNEAQ. The CDR3 extends over 12 amino acids. V lost 5 bases to trimming and J lost 3 bases, with 7 bases between them.

This receptor was taken from a woman aged 40 to 49 who had been exposed to COVID-19. The chain employs TRBV7-8 and TRBJ1-1; D is unclear. The source material was PBMCs or T cells enriched from blood (not recorded which). In nucleotides, the CDR3 is TGTGCCAGCAGCCCCCTCTACACTGAAGCTTTCTTT. Protein product: CASSPLYTEAFF.